This T cell receptor (beta chain) was documented in a study of cytomegalovirus exposure and HLA in healthy donors. Use of 60 Vbeta and 13 Jbeta primers characterized the PCR. The protocol was immunoSEQ multiplex PCR, while the TCRdb copy is restricted to in-frame clones and leaves out a portion. The sample lists 90,000 or so clones; approximately 64% were seen once. The V end lost 1 base, the J end lost 7 bases, and 13 bases lay between the germline ends. This CDR3 is 14 amino acids long. CDR1 and CDR2 (germline): SGHVS, FQNEAQ. Every donor was a healthy person donating bone marrow. This clonotype was sampled from a boy aged 5-17 years in good health and CMV-seropositive. The genes are TRBV7-8 and TRBJ1-1; a weak D match, TRBD1 (5 bases). Specimen: PBMCs. The CDR3 region is CASSLVGAQSEAFF. CDR3 sequence (DNA): TGTGCCAGCAGCTTAGTTGGGGCGCAAAGTGAAGCTTTCTTT. The variable domain in full, completed from reference TRBV7-8 and TRBJ1-1, reads GAGVSQSPRYKVAKRGQDVALRCDPISGHVSLFWYQQALGQGPEFLTYFQNEAQLDKSGLPSDRFFAERPEGSVSTLKIQRTQQEDSAVYLCASSLVGAQSEAFFGQGTRLTVV.